The clone carrying this T cell receptor beta chain appeared once. The data were obtained in a study of technical replicates of blood from a handful of donors. V dropped 8 bases and J dropped 8 bases, with 15 bases sitting between them. Looked up from germline, CDR1 is SGHTA and CDR2 is FQGNSA. This CDR3 has 13 residues. Generated by immunoSEQ multiplex PCR, the TCRdb table keeps only in-frame clones and is missing some. The data contain about 79,000 clones, more than 90% of them seen just once; the ten biggest clones take up under 0.5%. Sequenced: T cells isolated from PBMCs. This chain links TRBV7-2 with TRBJ1-4; D not resolved. The receptor's source is a human donor in good health. Some clones in this sample may be carry-over from other donors' samples. This chain's CDR3 is CASALGLREKLFF. The DNA of the CDR3 is TGTGCCAGCGCCCTAGGCCTACGGGAAAAACTGTTTTTT.